The clone carrying this T cell receptor beta chain was detected ten times or more. The CDR3 totals 13 residues. The germline V gene has CDR1 SGDLS and CDR2 YYNGEE. With 5 bases removed from V and 2 bases from J, the gap between germline ends came to 7 bases. The data belong to a study of CD8 T cells in ankylosing spondylitis. TCRdb used MiXCR to reprocess the 5' RACE reads, holding one entry per CDR3 protein. Of 7,600 or so distinct CDR3 sequences detected, 2.5% to 3% appear once; the ten largest clones hold 35% to 40%. J is TRBJ2-2 and V is TRBV9, with no clear D. The source is a female donor with ankylosing spondylitis or in good health (not recorded which). Material: blood, either unsorted or a sorted T cell fraction (not recorded which). In DNA form, the CDR3 reads TGTGCCAGCAGTGAGATTAACACCGGGGAGCTGTTTTTT. Residues: CASSEINTGELFF.